A selection of T cell receptor beta chains follows, all from one sample in a study of PD-1 blockade in classical Hodgkin lymphoma. The protocol was immunoSEQ multiplex PCR, while the TCRdb copy is restricted to in-frame clones and leaves out a portion. Here the sample spans about 46,000 clones, over 70% being singletons. This specimen consisted of peripheral blood mononuclear cells (PBMCs), obtained before the second cycle of nivolumab. These TCRs come from a human donor with classical Hodgkin lymphoma. Each CDR3 is given with its conserved first and last residue. Each record gives: clone size, J gene, V gene, D gene, CDR3 protein, CDR3 DNA. D genes are given only for firm matches. Part of the rows lack a size; the others show once, few, many or a class for expanded clones.

NA,TRBJ2-7,TRBV5-1,TRBD1,CASSLVDRASEQYF,TGCGCCAGCAGCTTGGTGGACAGGGCCTCCGAGCAGTACTTC
NA,TRBJ2-7,TRBV19,NA,CASSIRNEQYF,TGTGCCAGTAGTATCCGGAACGAGCAGTACTTC
NA,TRBJ2-2,TRBV10-2,NA,CASSDGPRGEKAGELFF,TGCGCCAGCAGTGACGGCCCAAGGGGGGAGAAGGCCGGGGAGCTGTTTTTT
NA,TRBJ1-5,TRBV19,NA,CASSHQAGSNQPQHF,TGTGCCAGTAGCCATCAGGCGGGGAGCAATCAGCCCCAGCATTTT
NA,TRBJ1-2,TRBV9,TRBD1,CASSVTGDYGYTF,TGTGCCAGCAGCGTAACAGGGGACTATGGCTACACCTTC
NA,TRBJ1-2,TRBV4-3,NA,CASSQEARWGAVDYGYTF,TGCGCCAGCAGCCAAGAGGCCCGGTGGGGGGCCGTCGACTATGGCTACACCTTC
few,TRBJ2-2,TRBV15,NA,CATSRVLSNTGELFF,TGTGCCACCAGCAGAGTACTATCGAACACCGGGGAGCTGTTTTTT
NA,TRBJ2-7,TRBV6-6,NA,CASSYSKDRQSYEQYF,TGTGCCAGCAGTTACTCAAAAGACAGACAATCCTACGAGCAGTACTTC
NA,TRBJ2-1,TRBV2,TRBD1,CASHDRKGQLNEQFF,TGTGCCAGCCATGATCGAAAGGGACAGCTAAATGAGCAGTTCTTC
NA,TRBJ2-1,TRBV9,NA,CASSVEGSRGEQFF,TGTGCCAGCAGCGTAGAGGGCAGCAGGGGTGAGCAGTTCTTC
NA,TRBJ2-5,TRBV11-1,NA,CASTRGSGVHETQYF,TGTGCCAGCACCCGTGGATCGGGAGTTCATGAGACCCAGTACTTC
few,TRBJ2-3,TRBV11-3,TRBD2,CASSLGGGGTDTQYF,TGTGCCAGCAGCTTAGGTGGGGGGGGCACAGATACGCAGTATTTT
NA,TRBJ2-7,TRBV9,NA,CASSVGTGPSTRWDEQYF,TGTGCCAGCAGCGTAGGGACCGGCCCCTCAACCCGCTGGGATGAGCAGTACTTC
NA,TRBJ2-1,TRBV7-3,TRBD2,CASSLNLLAGERGEQFF,TGTGCCAGCAGCTTAAACCTACTAGCGGGAGAAAGGGGTGAGCAGTTCTTC
NA,TRBJ2-3,TRBV9,TRBD2,CASTPTGLAGGPGTDTQYF,TGTGCCAGCACCCCTACCGGCCTAGCGGGAGGGCCGGGTACAGATACGCAGTATTTT
NA,TRBJ1-1,TRBV7-6,NA,CASSLSQRTEAFF,TGTGCCAGCAGCTTGAGTCAGAGGACTGAAGCTTTCTTT
few,TRBJ1-3,TRBV7-2,NA,CASSLNGAGTIYF,TGTGCCAGCAGCTTAAACGGTGCCGGCACCATATATTTT
once,TRBJ2-2,TRBV9,TRBD2,CASSVAGGTGELFF,TGTGCCAGCAGCGTAGCGGGGGGCACCGGGGAGCTGTTTTTT
few,TRBJ1-3,TRBV5-1,NA,CASSLAGGNTIYF,TGCGCCAGCAGCTTGGCCGGTGGAAACACCATATATTTT
NA,TRBJ2-3,TRBV7-3,NA,CASSLTPGPYTQYF,TGTGCCAGCAGCTTAACACCGGGGCCGTATACGCAGTATTTT
NA,TRBJ1-1,TRBV27,NA,CASYKMNTEAFF,TGTGCCAGCTATAAGATGAACACTGAAGCTTTCTTT
NA,TRBJ1-6,TRBV5-6,TRBD1,CASRTGYNSPLHF,TGTGCCAGCAGGACAGGGTATAATTCACCCCTCCACTTT
NA,TRBJ1-1,TRBV2,TRBD1,CASSEDRGEAFF,TGTGCCAGCAGTGAAGACAGGGGGGAAGCTTTCTTT
NA,TRBJ2-5,TRBV2,TRBD2,CASSDTSGETQYF,TGTGCCAGCAGTGACACTAGCGGGGAGACCCAGTACTTC
NA,TRBJ1-6,TRBV7-9,NA,CASSGAGRGYNSPLHF,TGTGCCAGCAGCGGAGCGGGGAGGGGGTATAATTCACCCCTCCACTTT
NA,TRBJ2-7,TRBV27,TRBD1,CASSFGTGSDEQYF,TGTGCCAGCAGTTTTGGGACAGGGAGCGACGAGCAGTACTTC
NA,TRBJ2-1,TRBV6-1,NA,CASNTALRNEQFF,TGTGCCAGCAATACCGCCCTCCGGAATGAGCAGTTCTTC
NA,TRBJ1-1,TRBV7-2,NA,CASSIDRRPEAFF,TGTGCCAGCAGCATCGACAGGAGACCTGAAGCTTTCTTT
few,TRBJ1-2,TRBV25-1,NA,CASSATTGYYGYTF,TGTGCCAGCAGTGCGACGACAGGCTACTATGGCTACACCTTC
NA,TRBJ2-5,TRBV11-3,TRBD2,CASSLGLAGETQYF,TGTGCCAGCAGCTTAGGACTAGCGGGCGAGACCCAGTACTTC
NA,TRBJ2-3,TRBV10-2,NA,CASSEAPRDLFFSTDTQYF,TGCGCCAGCAGTGAGGCCCCCCGGGACCTATTCTTTAGCACAGATACGCAGTATTTT
NA,TRBJ2-2,TRBV7-2,NA,CASSRGGSNTGELFF,TGTGCCAGCTCCAGGGGGGGATCGAACACCGGGGAGCTGTTTTTT